This T cell receptor beta chain is drawn from a study of T cells in tuberculosis. On this clone: What it binds is unknown.

Study findings and constraints: GMM-specific TCRs were nearer to active tuberculosis alpha repertoires, suggesting expansion.

Assay: immunoSEQ multiplex PCR; the TCRdb copy retains only in-frame clones and omits some. This sample has roughly 41,000 clones, with around 92% found just once. Between the trimmed V and J ends, which lost 2 bases and 5 bases, there was a span of 13 bases. The CDR3 totals 16 residues. CDR1 LGHNA and CDR2 YSLEER come from the germline V gene. This sequence joins TRBV4-3 and TRBJ2-6; tentative D call: TRBD1 (7 bases). Source material: PBMCs. The sequence derives from a donor aged 10 to 29 with latent tuberculosis or without tuberculosis infection. Some clones in this sample may be carry-over from other donors' samples. In nucleotides, the CDR3 is TGCGCCAGCAGCCAACAGGGGGGTTTGTGGGCCAACGTCCTGACTTTC. This translates into CASSQQGGLWANVLTF.